Described below is a single T cell receptor (beta chain) sequence and its context. Its specificity is unknown. These data are taken from a study of T cells after yellow fever vaccination. Germline values: CDR1 SGHNT, CDR2 YYREEE (reference sequence). CDR3 length: 14 residues. Trimming cost V 2 bases and J 5 bases; bases outside gene matches: 4. One entry per CDR3 protein results from TCRdb running MiXCR on the 5' RACE reads. The table lists about 550,000 distinct CDR3 sequences, about a fifth of them singletons. Regarding the study as a whole: The secondary T-cell response peaked on day 5, not day 15, but was weaker. The presence of abundant clonotypes contaminating from the bulk population was possible in FACS-sorted repertoires.

This TCR was recovered from a man aged 25 to 40 who received the YFV17D yellow fever vaccine. This chain connects TRBV5-4 to TRBJ2-3; TRBD2 matches 8 bases. The material sequenced was PBMCs, taken 15 days after the yellow fever booster vaccination. Here the CDR3 reads CASSLRREEDTQYF. The CDR3 DNA sequence: TGTGCCAGCAGCTTACGGCGGGAGGAAGATACGCAGTATTTT.